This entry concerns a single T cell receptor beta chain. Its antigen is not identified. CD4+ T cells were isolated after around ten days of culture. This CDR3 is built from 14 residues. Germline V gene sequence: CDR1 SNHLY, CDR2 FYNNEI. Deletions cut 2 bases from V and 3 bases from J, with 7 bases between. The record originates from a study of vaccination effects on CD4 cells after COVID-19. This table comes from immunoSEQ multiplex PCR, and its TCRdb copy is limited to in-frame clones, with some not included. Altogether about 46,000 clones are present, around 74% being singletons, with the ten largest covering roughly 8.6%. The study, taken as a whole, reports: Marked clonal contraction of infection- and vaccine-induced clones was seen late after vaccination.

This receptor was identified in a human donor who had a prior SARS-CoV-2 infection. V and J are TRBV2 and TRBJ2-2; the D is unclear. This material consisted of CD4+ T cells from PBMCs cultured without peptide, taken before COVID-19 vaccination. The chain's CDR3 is CASSESGYTGELFF. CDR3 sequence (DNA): TGTGCCAGCAGTGAATCTGGCTACACCGGGGAGCTGTTTTTT.